This passage covers 11 T cell receptor beta chains from one sample sequenced in a study of T cells in Graves' hyperthyroidism and ophthalmopathy. TCR beta CDR3 sequences were amplified from RNA transcripts. The primer set for the first-round RT-PCR of the TCR CDR3 was HTBI. A single record per CDR3 protein comes from TCRdb applying MiXCR to the multiplex PCR reads. The sample carries fewer than 450,000 distinct CDR3 sequences, roughly a sixth recorded once. Sequencing used blood. The receptor source for this set is a woman aged 25-40 years with Graves' hyperthyroidism that later progressed to Graves' ophthalmopathy.

This clonotype was recorded at least ten times. The chain has TRBV5-1 and TRBJ2-1; 10 bases are shared with TRBD1. The CDR3 covers 15 residues. J was trimmed by 7 bases and V by 4 bases; bases with no gene match: 8. Germline V lookup: CDR1 SGHRS, CDR2 YFSETQ. CDR3 residues: CASSGQGDAYNEQFF. The CDR3 coding sequence is TGCGCCAGCAGCGGACAGGGGGATGCGTATAATGAGCAGTTCTTC. Supplemented by reference TRBV5-1 and TRBJ2-1, the full variable domain reads KAGVTQTPRYLIKTRGQQVTLSCSPISGHRSVSWYQQTPGQGLQFLFEYFSETQRNKGNFPGRFSGRQFSNSRSEMNVSTLELGDSALYLCASSGQGDAYNEQFFGPGTRLTVL.

V is TRBV2 and J is TRBJ1-1; TRBD1 might be the D (5 bases). The CDR3 covers 13 residues. Germline loops: CDR1 SNHLY, CDR2 FYNNEI. V was pared by 6 bases and J by 6 bases, with 14 bases between. The CDR3 here is CASRIESGPEAFF. The CDR3 DNA is TGTGCCAGCAGAATAGAGTCGGGACCTGAAGCTTTCTTT.

This clonotype was observed at least ten times. The chain has TRBV25-1 and TRBJ1-5; 7 bases are shared with TRBD1. The CDR3 runs to 18 residues. Germline values: CDR1 MGHDK, CDR2 SYGVNS. With 2 bases clipped from V and 5 bases from J, the junction kept 15 bases outside the gene matches. The CDR3 DNA is TGTGCCAGCAGTGAAAATCAAGGAATAACAGGGGTAGATCAGCCCCAGCATTTT. This gives the protein CASSENQGITGVDQPQHF.

This chain joins TRBV18 and TRBJ2-1, with D hard to call. The CDR3 runs to 13 residues. V was cut by 0 bases and J by 7 bases, with 7 bases left in between. The germline CDR1 and CDR2 sequences are KGHSH and LQKENI. The DNA for the CDR3 is TGTGCCAGCTCACCACCGGGGTGGAATGAGCAGTTCTTC. Translation gives CASSPPGWNEQFF.

This clonotype appeared a few times. An end of the junction differs from the germline gene, which may be a read error. V is TRBV5-8 and J is TRBJ1-1; D remains ambiguous. The V gene's germline CDR1 is SGHTS and CDR2 YDEGEE. CDR3 length: 14 amino acids. CDR3 region: CANSLLGANTEAFF. Written as DNA, the CDR3 is TGTGCCAACAGCTTGTTAGGTGCGAACACTGAAGCTTTCTTT. The entire variable domain, with the rest obtained from reference TRBV5-8 and TRBJ1-1, is as follows: EAGVTQSPTHLIKTRGQQATLRCSPISGHTSVYWYQQALGLGLQFLLWYDEGEERNRGNFPPRFSGRQFPNYSSELNVNALELEDSALYLCANSLLGANTEAFFGQGTRLTVV.

At least ten counts were recorded for this clonotype. The V and J genes are TRBV20-1 and TRBJ2-3; 9 bases fit TRBD1. Germline loops: CDR1 DFQATT, CDR2 SNEGSKA (reference sequence). Trimming cost V 5 bases and J 7 bases; bases outside gene matches: 7. The CDR3 covers 13 residues. CDR3 amino acids: CSAEGQGSNTQYF. CDR3 DNA: TGCAGTGCTGAGGGACAGGGATCAAATACGCAGTATTTT.

J is TRBJ1-2 and V is TRBV14; the D gene is possibly TRBD1 (6 bases). The V gene lost 3 bases and the J gene lost 3 bases, with 11 bases spanning the gap. Germline V gives CDR1 SGHDN, CDR2 FVKESK. This CDR3 is built from 14 residues. CDR3 bases: TGTGCCAGCAGCCACAGGGGTAGTTACTATGGCTACACCTTC. Protein product: CASSHRGSYYGYTF.

In its sample, this clonotype was seen many times. V usage is TRBV28 and J usage is TRBJ1-1; 12 bases agree with TRBD1. J gave up 5 bases and V 7 bases, and 8 bases lay outside the gene matches. Germline CDR1 reads MDHEN; CDR2 reads SYDVKM. The CDR3 covers 15 residues. CDR3 protein: CASKGQGARVTEAFF. The CDR3 coding sequence is TGTGCCAGCAAGGGACAGGGGGCGCGGGTGACTGAAGCTTTCTTT. The whole variable domain, filled in from reference TRBV28 and TRBJ1-1, reads DVKVTQSSRYLVKRTGEKVFLECVQDMDHENMFWYRQDPGLGLRLIYFSYDVKMKEKGDIPEGYSVSREKKERFSLILESASTNQTSMYLCASKGQGARVTEAFFGQGTRLTVV.

Many counts were recorded for this clonotype. The J gene is TRBJ1-5, the V gene TRBV20-1; 7 positions match TRBD1. The CDR3 totals 15 residues. V was clipped by 1 base and J by 5 bases; unmatched bases: 8. Per the germline V gene, CDR1 is DFQATT and CDR2 is SNEGSKA (reference sequence). The CDR3 loop reads CSARALEQGYQPQHF. Written as DNA, the CDR3 is TGCAGTGCTAGAGCTCTAGAACAGGGGTATCAGCCCCAGCATTTT.

This clonotype was counted ten times or more. The DNA of the CDR3 is TGCGCCAGCAGCATAAACTCCTACGAGCAGTACTTC. Amino acid sequence: CASSINSYEQYF. The chain combines TRBV5-1 with TRBJ2-7; the D is unclear. This CDR3 region has 12 residues. CDR1 and CDR2 from the germline V gene are SGHRS and YFSETQ. V was cut by 4 bases and J by 0 bases, with 5 bases left in between.

Comments on this clonotype: Since the CDR3 does not end with the conserved phenylalanine or tryptophan, this likely comes from a read error. The chain uses TRBV30 and TRBJ1-5; D is perhaps TRBD1 (6 bases). The CDR3 spans 13 residues. V gave up 2 bases and J gave up 7 bases, with 12 bases separating them. The V gene's germline CDR1 is GTSNPN and CDR2 SVGIG (reference sequence). CDR3 sequence (DNA): TGTGCCTGGAGTAGGGGGGTGCGCCAGCCCCAGCATCTT. The encoded protein is CAWSRGVRQPQHL.